This TCR beta chain was retrieved from a study of shared clonotypes between healthy human individuals. Study-level background: Each donor's CD4 naive and CD4 memory cells filled three plates apiece, CD8 naive two, and CD8 memory one.

This CDR3 has 15 amino acids. The ends were cut back, 0 bases at V and 0 bases at J, with 8 bases in the middle. From germline, CDR1 is SGHRS and CDR2 YFSETQ. The repertoire was sequenced with immunoSEQ multiplex PCR; TCRdb's copy has only in-frame clones and lacks some. Here the sample spans roughly 220,000 clones, 60% to 70% being singletons. The study, taken as a whole, reports: In general, naive subsets displayed greater estimated richness than memory subsets did.

This clone turned up a few times. Its matching antigen is unknown. Caucasian adults residing in Nashville, Tennessee made up all the donors. The gene calls are TRBV5-1 and TRBJ2-3; D is perhaps TRBD1 (6 bases). The sample was memory CD4+ T cells sorted from blood. The subset: CD45RA-negative fraction. The sequence derives from a young man in good health. CDR3 bases: TGCGCCAGCAGCTTGGTGGGGGCTAGCACAGATACGCAGTATTTT. Its protein product is CASSLVGASTDTQYF.